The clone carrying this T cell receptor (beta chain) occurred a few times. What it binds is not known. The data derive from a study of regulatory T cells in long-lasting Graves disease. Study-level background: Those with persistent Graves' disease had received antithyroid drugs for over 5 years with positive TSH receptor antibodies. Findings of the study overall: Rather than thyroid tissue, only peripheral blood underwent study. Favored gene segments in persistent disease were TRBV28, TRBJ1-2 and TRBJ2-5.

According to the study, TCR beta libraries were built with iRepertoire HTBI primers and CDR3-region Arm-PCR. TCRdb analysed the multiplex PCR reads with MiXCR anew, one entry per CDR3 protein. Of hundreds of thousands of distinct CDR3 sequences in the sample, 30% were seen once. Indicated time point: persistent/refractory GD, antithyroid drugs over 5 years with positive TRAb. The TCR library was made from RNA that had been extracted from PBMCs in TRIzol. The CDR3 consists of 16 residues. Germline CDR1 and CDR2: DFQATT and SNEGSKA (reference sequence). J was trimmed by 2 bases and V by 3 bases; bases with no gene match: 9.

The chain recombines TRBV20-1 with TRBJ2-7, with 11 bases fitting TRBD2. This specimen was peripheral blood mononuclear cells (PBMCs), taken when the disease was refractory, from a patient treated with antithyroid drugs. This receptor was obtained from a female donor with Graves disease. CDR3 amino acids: CSASRGGLAETYEQYF. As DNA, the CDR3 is TGCAGTGCTAGCCGCGGGGGACTAGCGGAAACCTACGAGCAGTACTTC.